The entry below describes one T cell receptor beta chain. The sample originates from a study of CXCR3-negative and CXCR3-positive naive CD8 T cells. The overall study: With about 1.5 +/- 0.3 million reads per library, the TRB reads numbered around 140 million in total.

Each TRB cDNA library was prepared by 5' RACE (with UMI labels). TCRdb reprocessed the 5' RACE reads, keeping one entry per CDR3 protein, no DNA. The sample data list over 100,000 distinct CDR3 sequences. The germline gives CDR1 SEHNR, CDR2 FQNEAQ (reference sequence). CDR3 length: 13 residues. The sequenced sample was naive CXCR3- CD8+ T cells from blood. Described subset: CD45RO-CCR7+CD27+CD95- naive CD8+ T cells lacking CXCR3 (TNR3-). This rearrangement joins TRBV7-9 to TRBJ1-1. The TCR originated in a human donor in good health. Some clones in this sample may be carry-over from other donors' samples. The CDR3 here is CASSPAGNTEAFF.